Each of the 6 T cell receptor beta chains below was sequenced from the same sample in a study of T cell repertoires in ileal Crohn's disease. Time point: inflamed ileum from the surgical specimen. Clones were sequenced by immunoSEQ multiplex PCR, and TCRdb holds only the in-frame ones, with some missing. The data contain more than 5,000 clones, 82% of them seen just once; the ten biggest clones take up roughly 20%. The specimen was ileal tissue. The receptors derive from an adult with Crohn's disease.

This sequence joins TRBV13 and TRBJ2-3, with 7 positions matching TRBD2. The CDR3 sequence is 16 residues long. The germline V gene has CDR1 PRHDT and CDR2 FYEKMQ (reference sequence). Trimming removed 1 base from V and 3 bases from J; junction bases left unmatched: 7. The CDR3 spells CASSLVKAGVTDTQYF. In nucleotides, the CDR3 is TGTGCCAGCAGCTTAGTGAAGGCGGGAGTAACAGATACGCAGTATTTT. The full variable domain, with the rest looked up from reference TRBV13 and TRBJ2-3, is AAGVIQSPRHLIKEKRETATLKCYPIPRHDTVYWYQQGPGQDPQFLISFYEKMQSDKGSIPDRFSAQQFSDYHSELNMSSLELGDSALYFCASSLVKAGVTDTQYFGPGTRLTVL.

J is TRBJ2-7 and V is TRBV28; tentative D call: TRBD2 (5 bases). Trimming shortened V by 3 bases and J by 3 bases, and 9 bases separated the two germline ends. Germline V gene data show CDR1 as MDHEN and CDR2 as SYDVKM. The CDR3 is 13 amino acids. The CDR3 here is CASSFPGVYEQYF. CDR3 nucleotide sequence: TGTGCCAGCAGTTTCCCCGGGGTCTACGAGCAGTACTTC.

V gene TRBV6-4 combines with J gene TRBJ2-7; 9 positions match TRBD1. J was trimmed by 3 bases and V by 0 bases; bases with no gene match: 6. Germline V CDR1 and CDR2: MRHNA, SNTAGT. The CDR3 runs to 16 residues. DNA of the CDR3: TGTGCCAGCAGTGACTCGGGACAGGGCCTCGACTACGAGCAGTACTTC. This translates into CASSDSGQGLDYEQYF.

The chain couples TRBV10-3 to TRBJ1-1; 10 nucleotides agree with TRBD1. The J segment lost 4 bases and the V segment lost 6 bases, leaving 5 bases of the junction unmatched. Germline CDR1 reads ENHRY; CDR2 reads SYGVKD. The CDR3 contains 14 residues. The DNA for the CDR3 is TGTGCCATCAGGGAGACAGGGGGCGTCACTGAAGCTTTCTTT. This codes for CAIRETGGVTEAFF.

Written as DNA, the CDR3 is TGTGCCAGCAGCTCGGGACTAGCGGGATACAATGAGCAGTTCTTC. This translates into CASSSGLAGYNEQFF. V usage is TRBV11-2 and J usage is TRBJ2-1, with 13 nucleotides matching TRBD2. Germline V gives CDR1 SGHAT, CDR2 FQNNGV. V gave up 4 bases and J gave up 4 bases; unmatched junction bases: 1. This CDR3 spans 15 amino acids.

This clone appeared a few times. J is TRBJ2-5 and V is TRBV4-2; 13 bases agree with TRBD2. The CDR3 sequence is 19 residues long. J gave up 5 bases and V 1 base, and 13 bases lay outside the gene matches. CDR1 and CDR2 (germline): LGHNA, YNFKEQ. The CDR3 spells CASSQARLAGGRSAETQYF. CDR3 nucleotide sequence: TGTGCCAGCAGCCAAGCCCGACTAGCGGGGGGCCGCTCGGCGGAGACCCAGTACTTC.